Each of the 10 T cell receptor beta chains below was sequenced from the same sample in a study of blood T cells in healthy people across ages. A second PCR, run for roughly 7 to 11 cycles, used a sample-barcoded 5' primer plus a J-beta primer mix. MiXCR was run by TCRdb on the 5' RACE reads, yielding one entry per CDR3 protein. The table has approximately 600,000 distinct CDR3 sequences, under 70% seen once. Sequenced material: blood. Every receptor here comes from a man aged 60 to 75 in good health.

This chain's CDR3 is CASSQLVLRETQYF. The CDR3 DNA is TGCGCCAGCAGCCAATTGGTACTAAGAGAGACCCAGTACTTC. This sequence joins TRBV4-1 and TRBJ2-5; D is unresolved. The ends were cut back, 2 bases at V and 4 bases at J, with 11 bases in the middle. In germline, CDR1 is MGHRA, CDR2 YSYEKL. This CDR3 region has 14 residues.

There are many counts of this clonotype. The chain combines TRBV5-1 with TRBJ2-7; D is perhaps TRBD1 (6 bases). Germline V gives CDR1 SGHRS, CDR2 YFSETQ. The CDR3 length is 15 residues. Trimming cost V 0 bases and J 5 bases, with 15 bases left between them. The CDR3 DNA reads TGCGCCAGCAGCTTGGAAGGCAGGGGTAGACACGAGCAGTACTTC. It translates to CASSLEGRGRHEQYF. The full variable domain, in which reference TRBV5-1 and TRBJ2-7 provide the parts outside the CDR3, is KAGVTQTPRYLIKTRGQQVTLSCSPISGHRSVSWYQQTPGQGLQFLFEYFSETQRNKGNFPGRFSGRQFSNSRSEMNVSTLELGDSALYLCASSLEGRGRHEQYFGPGTRLTVT.

V gene TRBV20-1 combines with J gene TRBJ2-5; 11 bases are shared with TRBD2. J gave up 1 base and V 3 bases, and 10 bases lay outside the gene matches. The CDR3 totals 17 residues. Germline-derived CDR1 and CDR2 are DFQATT and SNEGSKA (reference sequence). The DNA of the CDR3 is TGCAGTGCTAGCCTCCTGACTAGCGGGGTACGCCAAGAGACCCAGTACTTC. Translated: CSASLLTSGVRQETQYF.

This clonotype was found once. This could be a read error, since a much larger clone is one nucleotide away. The chain combines TRBV10-2 with TRBJ2-4; 15 positions match TRBD2. This CDR3 is 13 amino acids long. In germline, CDR1 is WSHSY, CDR2 SAAADI. J lost 15 bases, V lost 9 bases, and 9 bases had no gene match. CDR3 coding DNA: TGCGCCAGTGGACTAGCGGGGGGGCACGAGCGGTACTTC. Protein sequence: CASGLAGGHERYF.

This clonotype was recorded a few times. V usage is TRBV10-3 and J usage is TRBJ2-3, with D hard to call. The CDR3 extends over 12 amino acids. Trimming cost V 6 bases and J 4 bases, with 8 bases left between them. The germline CDR1 and CDR2 sequences are ENHRY and SYGVKD. This CDR3 reads CAIRDESDTQYF. CDR3 DNA sequence: TGTGCCATCAGGGACGAGTCAGATACGCAGTATTTT.

This chain links TRBV29-1 with TRBJ2-3; TRBD2 aligns across 8 bases. The CDR3 totals 14 residues. In germline, CDR1 is SQVTM, CDR2 ANQGSEA. V shed 6 bases, J shed 5 bases, and the junction held 10 bases outside the gene matches. This CDR3 reads CSVRGGDLGDTQYF. CDR3 coding DNA: TGCAGCGTCCGGGGGGGAGACTTGGGAGATACGCAGTATTTT.

V and J are TRBV12-3 or TRBV12-4 and TRBJ2-3; D is perhaps TRBD1 (5 bases). Trimming took off 6 bases at V and 6 bases at J, with 19 bases between the two ends. This CDR3 has 15 residues. The CDR3: CASRNTTAHGDTQYF. The DNA of the CDR3 is TGTGCCAGCAGAAATACGACAGCCCACGGGGATACGCAGTATTTT.

The chain joins TRBV6-2 or TRBV6-3 to TRBJ2-5, with D perhaps TRBD2 (5 bases). The V end was cut by 7 bases, the J end by 2 bases, with 14 bases between. The CDR3 contains 14 residues. Germline CDR1 is MNHEY and CDR2 is SVGEGT. Here the CDR3 DNA reads TGTGCCAGCACTTCCCCGGGGTTTCAAGAGACCCAGTACTTC. Translating it yields CASTSPGFQETQYF.

The gene calls are TRBV3-1 and TRBJ2-1; D is possibly TRBD1 or TRBD2 (5 bases each). This CDR3 spans 17 amino acids. Germline CDR1 and CDR2: LGHDT and YNNKEL (reference sequence). Trimming left V 3 bases short and J 0 bases short, with 15 bases between. The CDR3 nucleotides read TGTGCCAGCAGCCAGGCCCCGGGACGCTCCTCCTACAATGAGCAGTTCTTC. Translating it yields CASSQAPGRSSYNEQFF.

With regard to this clonotype: Its ends do not fully match the called genes, so a read error is possible. The chain combines TRBV5-1 with TRBJ1-2, with TRBD1 identical over 9 bases. This CDR3 comprises 15 residues. CDR1 and CDR2 (germline): SGHRS, YFSETQ. DNA of the CDR3: TGCGCCAGCAACTTGGCACGTGACAGGGGGGCTGGCTACACCTTC. Translated: CASNLARDRGAGYTF.